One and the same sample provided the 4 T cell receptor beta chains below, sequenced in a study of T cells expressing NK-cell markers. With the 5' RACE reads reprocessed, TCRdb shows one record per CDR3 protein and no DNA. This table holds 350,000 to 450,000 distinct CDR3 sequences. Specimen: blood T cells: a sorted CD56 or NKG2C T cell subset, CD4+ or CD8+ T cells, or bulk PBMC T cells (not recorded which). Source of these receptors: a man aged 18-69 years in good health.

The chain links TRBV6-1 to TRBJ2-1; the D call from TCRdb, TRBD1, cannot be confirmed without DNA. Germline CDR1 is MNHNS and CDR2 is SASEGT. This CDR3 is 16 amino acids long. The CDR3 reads CASRRTQGIGYNEQFF.

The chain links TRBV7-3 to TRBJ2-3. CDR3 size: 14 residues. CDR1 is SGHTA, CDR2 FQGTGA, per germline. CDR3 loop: CASSLTMVADTQYF.

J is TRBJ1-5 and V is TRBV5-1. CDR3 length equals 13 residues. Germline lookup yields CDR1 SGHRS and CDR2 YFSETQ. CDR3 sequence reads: CASSLTANQPQHF.

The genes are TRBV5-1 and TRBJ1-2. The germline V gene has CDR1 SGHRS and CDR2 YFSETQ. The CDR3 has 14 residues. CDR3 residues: CASSIAVSTYGYTF.